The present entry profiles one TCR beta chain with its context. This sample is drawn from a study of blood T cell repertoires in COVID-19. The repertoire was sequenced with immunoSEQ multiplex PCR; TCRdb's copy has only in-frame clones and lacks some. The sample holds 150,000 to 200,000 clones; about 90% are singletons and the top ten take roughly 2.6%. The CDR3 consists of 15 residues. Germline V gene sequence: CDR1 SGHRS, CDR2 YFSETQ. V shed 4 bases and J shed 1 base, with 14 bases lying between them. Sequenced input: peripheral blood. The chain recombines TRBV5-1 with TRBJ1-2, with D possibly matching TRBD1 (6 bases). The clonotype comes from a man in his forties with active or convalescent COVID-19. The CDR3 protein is CASSPRTELNYGYTF. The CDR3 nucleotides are TGCGCCAGCAGCCCTAGGACAGAACTTAACTATGGCTACACCTTC.